A single sample gave rise to the 9 T cell receptor beta chains below, sequenced in a study of cytomegalovirus exposure and HLA in healthy donors. Sequencing was performed with immunoSEQ multiplex PCR; in TCRdb, only in-frame clones are kept and a portion is missing. The sample yields about 150,000 clones, approximately 90% seen once. The sample comprised PBMCs. These receptors originate from a man younger than 30 in good health and CMV-seropositive.

The V gene is TRBV4-2, the J gene TRBJ2-3, with 9 nucleotides matching TRBD2. The ends lost 1 base at V and 2 bases at J; junction bases unmatched: 4. The CDR3 length is 16 residues. CDR1 and CDR2 from the germline V gene are LGHNA and YNFKEQ. The CDR3 region is CASSQAVAGDTDTQYF. CDR3 in DNA: TGTGCCAGCAGCCAAGCGGTAGCGGGGGACACAGATACGCAGTATTTT.

J is TRBJ2-3 and V is TRBV4-1; a possible D gene is TRBD2 (5 bases). The CDR3 is 14 amino acids. The germline V and J ends were trimmed by 1 base and 3 bases, with 8 bases remaining between them. The germline gives CDR1 MGHRA, CDR2 YSYEKL. The CDR3 protein is CASSQVAWTDTQYF. DNA of the CDR3: TGCGCCAGCAGCCAAGTAGCGTGGACAGATACGCAGTATTTT.

V usage is TRBV5-1 and J usage is TRBJ1-4; no clear D gene. Germline V gene lookup returns CDR1 SGHRS and CDR2 YFSETQ. The CDR3 is 14 residues long. V lost 4 bases to trimming and J lost 5 bases, with 12 bases between them. This CDR3 reads CASSLGAENEKLFF. CDR3 sequence (DNA): TGCGCCAGCAGCCTAGGAGCAGAAAATGAAAAACTGTTTTTT.

The chain recombines TRBV7-2 with TRBJ1-3; weak D call: TRBD1 (5 bases). With 1 base removed from V and 4 bases from J, the gap between germline ends came to 11 bases. Germline lookup yields CDR1 SGHTA and CDR2 FQGNSA. The CDR3 loop spans 15 amino acids. The CDR3 DNA follows: TGTGCCAGCAGCTTAGGGGGGGTGTACGGAAACACCATATATTTT. It is translated as CASSLGGVYGNTIYF. Drawing the rest from reference TRBV7-2 and TRBJ1-3, the complete variable domain is GAGVSQSPSNKVTEKGKDVELRCDPISGHTALYWYRQSLGQGLEFLIYFQGNSAPDKSGLPSDRFSAERTGGSVSTLTIQRTQQEDSAVYLCASSLGGVYGNTIYFGEGSWLTVV.

The V gene is TRBV5-4, the J gene TRBJ2-2; unclear D gene. The CDR3 has 16 residues. Trimming took off 3 bases at V and 6 bases at J, with 18 bases between the two ends. The germline V gene has CDR1 SGHNT and CDR2 YYREEE (reference sequence). The CDR3 here is CASSSMMSAASGELFF. The CDR3 DNA is TGTGCCAGCAGCTCGATGATGAGTGCGGCATCCGGGGAGCTGTTTTTT.

This rearrangement joins TRBV28 to TRBJ2-1, with 9 bases identical to TRBD1. J lost 7 bases, V lost 2 bases, and 6 bases had no gene match. The germline CDR1 and CDR2 sequences are MDHEN and SYDVKM. The CDR3 length is 15 residues. In nucleotides, the CDR3 is TGTGCCAGCAGTTTAGGGGGACAGGGCCGGAATGAGCAGTTCTTC. Translation gives CASSLGGQGRNEQFF.

V usage is TRBV15 and J usage is TRBJ2-2; TRBD1 might be the D (5 bases). V lost 9 bases and J lost 6, with 17 bases in between. This CDR3 is 14 amino acids long. Germline lookup yields CDR1 LNHNV and CDR2 YYDKDF (reference sequence). The CDR3 DNA is TGTGCCACGGGGATCGACGTAGGGGCCGGGGAGCTGTTTTTT. Translating gives CATGIDVGAGELFF.

This clone is medium-sized by share. The chain links TRBV18 to TRBJ1-4; possibly TRBD1 for D (6 bases). The CDR3 loop spans 15 amino acids. Looked up from germline, CDR1 is KGHSH and CDR2 is LQKENI. V lost 2 bases and J 5 bases, leaving 12 bases between the germline ends. Here the CDR3 DNA reads TGTGCCAGCTCACCAAGGGCAGGGGCCAATGAAAAACTGTTTTTT. Translated, it gives CASSPRAGANEKLFF.

The sample holds one count of this clone. V gene TRBV5-1 combines with J gene TRBJ1-1; no clear D. Trimming stripped 3 bases from V and 4 bases from J, with 7 bases between. CDR3 size: 12 residues. The V gene's germline CDR1 is SGHRS and CDR2 YFSETQ. CDR3 region: CASSSYGTEAFF. The CDR3 region has the DNA TGCGCCAGCAGCTCGTACGGCACTGAAGCTTTCTTT.